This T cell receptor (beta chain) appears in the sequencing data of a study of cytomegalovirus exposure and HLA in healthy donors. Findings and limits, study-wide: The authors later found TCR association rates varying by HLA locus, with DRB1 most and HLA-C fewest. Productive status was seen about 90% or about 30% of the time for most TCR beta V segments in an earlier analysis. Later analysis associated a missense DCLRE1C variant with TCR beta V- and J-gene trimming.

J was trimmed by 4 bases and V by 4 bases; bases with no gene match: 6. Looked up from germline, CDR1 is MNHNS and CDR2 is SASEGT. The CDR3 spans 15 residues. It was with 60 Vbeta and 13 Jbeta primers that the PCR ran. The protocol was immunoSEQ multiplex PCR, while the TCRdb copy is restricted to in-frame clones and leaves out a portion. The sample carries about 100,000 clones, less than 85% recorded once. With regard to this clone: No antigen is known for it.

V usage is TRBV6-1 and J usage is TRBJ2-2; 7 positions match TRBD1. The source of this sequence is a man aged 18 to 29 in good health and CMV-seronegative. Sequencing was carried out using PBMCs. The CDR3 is CASSAVTGSTGELFF. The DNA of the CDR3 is TGTGCCAGCAGTGCCGTGACAGGGAGCACCGGGGAGCTGTTTTTT.